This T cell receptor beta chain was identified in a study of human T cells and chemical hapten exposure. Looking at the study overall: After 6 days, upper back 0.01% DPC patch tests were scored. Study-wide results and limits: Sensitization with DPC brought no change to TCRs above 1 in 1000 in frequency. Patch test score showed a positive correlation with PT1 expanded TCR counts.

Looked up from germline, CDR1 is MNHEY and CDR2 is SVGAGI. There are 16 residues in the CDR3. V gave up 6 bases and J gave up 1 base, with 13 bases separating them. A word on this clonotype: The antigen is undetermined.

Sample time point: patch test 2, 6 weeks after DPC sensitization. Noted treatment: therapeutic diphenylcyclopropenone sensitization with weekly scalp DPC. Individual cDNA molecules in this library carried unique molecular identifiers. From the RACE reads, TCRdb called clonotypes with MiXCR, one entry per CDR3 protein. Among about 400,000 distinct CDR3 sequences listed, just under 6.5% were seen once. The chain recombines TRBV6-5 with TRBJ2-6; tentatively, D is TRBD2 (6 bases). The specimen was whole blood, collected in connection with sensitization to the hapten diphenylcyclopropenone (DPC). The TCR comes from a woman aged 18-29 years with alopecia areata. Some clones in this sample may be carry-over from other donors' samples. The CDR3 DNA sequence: TGTGCCAGCAGGGAGGGGCAGTTTTCTGGGGCCAACGTCCTGACTTTC. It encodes CASREGQFSGANVLTF.